The present T cell receptor beta chain was sequenced within a study of T cell responses to AZD1222 COVID-19 vaccine. Study conclusions and caveats: The CD4 TCRs associated with vaccination extended across spike and predominated at 160-218 and 743-854. As reported, nearly half of all spike-specific TCRs target variant regions that are unmutated. At baseline, just 6 or 7 AZD1222 recipients tested seropositive. The donors showed a predominance of white British ancestry and of females, with possible underestimation of clonal diversity.

Worth noting for this clone: Its specificity is not known.

Germline V lookup: CDR1 SGHTA, CDR2 FQGNSA. The V end lost 1 base, the J end lost 3 bases, and 9 bases lay between the germline ends. This CDR3 has 15 amino acids. Here immunoSEQ multiplex PCR was the method, and the copy in TCRdb shows in-frame clones only, minus some. There are roughly 200,000 clones in the sample; over 85% occur only once, and around 0.96% lies in the top ten. The genes are TRBV7-2 and TRBJ1-4, with a possible D match to TRBD1 (5 bases). Sequencing used peripheral blood, obtained 28 days after the second dose of the MenACWY control vaccine. This receptor was taken from an adult who received the MenACWY meningococcal vaccine as a control. This CDR3 is CASSLGGISNEKLFF. In DNA, the CDR3 is TGTGCCAGCAGCTTAGGGGGGATTTCTAATGAAAAACTGTTTTTT. The whole variable domain, filled in from reference TRBV7-2 and TRBJ1-4, reads GAGVSQSPSNKVTEKGKDVELRCDPISGHTALYWYRQSLGQGLEFLIYFQGNSAPDKSGLPSDRFSAERTGGSVSTLTIQRTQQEDSAVYLCASSLGGISNEKLFFGSGTQLSVL.